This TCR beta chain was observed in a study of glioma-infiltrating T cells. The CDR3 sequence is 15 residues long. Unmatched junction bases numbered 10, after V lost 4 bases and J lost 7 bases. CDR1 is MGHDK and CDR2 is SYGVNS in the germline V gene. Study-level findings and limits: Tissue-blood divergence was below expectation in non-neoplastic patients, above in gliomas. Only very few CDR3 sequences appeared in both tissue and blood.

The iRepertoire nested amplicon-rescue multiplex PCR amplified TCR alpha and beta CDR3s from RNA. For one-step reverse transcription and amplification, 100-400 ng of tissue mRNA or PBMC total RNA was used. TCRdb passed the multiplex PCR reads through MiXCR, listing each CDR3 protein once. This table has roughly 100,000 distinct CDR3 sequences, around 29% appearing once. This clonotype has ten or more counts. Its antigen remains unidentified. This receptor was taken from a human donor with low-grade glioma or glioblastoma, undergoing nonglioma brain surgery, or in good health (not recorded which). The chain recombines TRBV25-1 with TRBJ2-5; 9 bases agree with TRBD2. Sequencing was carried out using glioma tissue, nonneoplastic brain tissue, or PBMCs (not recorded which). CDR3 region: CASSGFLAGYGTQYF. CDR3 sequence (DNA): TGTGCCAGCAGTGGATTTCTAGCGGGGTACGGGACCCAGTACTTC. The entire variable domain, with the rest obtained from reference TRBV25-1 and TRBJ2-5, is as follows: EADIYQTPRYLVIGTGKKITLECSQTMGHDKMYWYQQDPGMELHLIHYSYGVNSTEKGDLSSESTVSRIRTEHFPLTLESARPSHTSQYLCASSGFLAGYGTQYFGPGTRLLVL.